This is a list of T cell receptor beta chains from one sample in a study of regulatory T cells in long-lasting Graves disease. One entry per CDR3 protein results from TCRdb running MiXCR on the multiplex PCR reads. The sample lists 400,000 to 500,000 distinct CDR3 sequences; about 17% were seen once. This sample also belongs to another study, concerning T cells in Graves' hyperthyroidism and ophthalmopathy.

The sequencing used peripheral blood mononuclear cells (PBMCs), collected at new diagnosis, from a patient treated with antithyroid drugs. Source of these receptors: a young woman with Graves disease. The CDR3 runs from the conserved cysteine through the conserved F or W. Fields, in order: D gene, V gene, J gene, clone size, CDR3 length, CDR3 DNA, CDR3 protein. The D gene is left open where the match is weak. Expanded clones are given a class, and other clones once, few, many or no size at all.

d_gene: NA; v_gene: TRBV11-2; j_gene: TRBJ2-5; abundance: NA; len: 15; CDR3nt: TGTGCCAGCAGCTTGAAATTGGTCCCCGGGGAGACCCAGTACTTC; CDR3aa: CASSLKLVPGETQYF
d_gene: NA; v_gene: TRBV7-2; j_gene: TRBJ2-1; abundance: many; len: 12; CDR3nt: TGTGCCAGCAGCATTCCCCGGGGTGAGAAGTTCTTC; CDR3aa: CASSIPRGEKFF
d_gene: NA; v_gene: TRBV7-2; j_gene: TRBJ1-2; abundance: NA; len: 17; CDR3nt: TGTGCCAGCAGCTTAGCCACTAACCACCAGGAATACTATGGCTACACCTTC; CDR3aa: CASSLATNHQEYYGYTF
d_gene: TRBD2; v_gene: TRBV19; j_gene: TRBJ2-5; abundance: few; len: 15; CDR3nt: TGTGCCAGTAGTAGCGGGACTAGCGGCCGGGGGGCCCAGTACTTC; CDR3aa: CASSSGTSGRGAQYF
d_gene: TRBD2; v_gene: TRBV6-1; j_gene: TRBJ2-1; abundance: few; len: 17; CDR3nt: TGTGCCAGCAGCCCCGACCCACTAGCGGGAGTATACAATGAGCAGTTCTTC; CDR3aa: CASSPDPLAGVYNEQFF
d_gene: TRBD2; v_gene: TRBV5-5; j_gene: TRBJ2-3; abundance: many; len: 13; CDR3nt: TGTGCCAGCGCCCCCGGGGGGGCAGATACGCAGTATTTT; CDR3aa: CASAPGGADTQYF
d_gene: TRBD1; v_gene: TRBV6-2/TRBV6-3; j_gene: TRBJ1-2; abundance: few; len: 16; CDR3nt: TGTGCCAGCAGTTACGGCGGATGGACAGGGGACTATGGCTACACCTTC; CDR3aa: CASSYGGWTGDYGYTF
d_gene: TRBD2; v_gene: TRBV6-1; j_gene: TRBJ2-3; abundance: many; len: 16; CDR3nt: TGTGCCAGCAGACACCCGCCGGGACTAGCTGCAGATACGCAGTATTTT; CDR3aa: CASRHPPGLAADTQYF
d_gene: TRBD1; v_gene: TRBV7-9; j_gene: TRBJ1-2; abundance: few; len: 20; CDR3nt: TGTGCCAGCAGCTTAACAATTCTGGACAGGGGGCCCACCTTCCGGTATGGCTACACCTTC; CDR3aa: CASSLTILDRGPTFRYGYTF
d_gene: NA; v_gene: TRBV9; j_gene: TRBJ2-3; abundance: many; len: 14; CDR3nt: TGTGCCAGCAGCGTAGCTACTGGCTCAGATACGCAGTATTTT; CDR3aa: CASSVATGSDTQYF
d_gene: TRBD1; v_gene: TRBV5-1; j_gene: TRBJ2-1; abundance: few; len: 15; CDR3nt: TGCGCCAGCAGCAACGGACAGGGGATGGTTGATGAGCAGTTCTTC; CDR3aa: CASSNGQGMVDEQFF
d_gene: NA; v_gene: TRBV5-1; j_gene: TRBJ2-5; abundance: few; len: 15; CDR3nt: TGCGCCAGCAGCTTGGCCCCGGAAGGGACGGAGACCCAGTACTTC; CDR3aa: CASSLAPEGTETQYF
d_gene: NA; v_gene: TRBV6-1; j_gene: TRBJ1-1; abundance: many; len: 16; CDR3nt: TGTGCCAGCAACGGCCACACACGACCTGGGAACACTGAAGCTTTCTTT; CDR3aa: CASNGHTRPGNTEAFF
d_gene: NA; v_gene: TRBV7-2; j_gene: TRBJ2-5; abundance: many; len: 14; CDR3nt: TGTGCCAGCAGCTCGGGAGTTGCTTTCGGGACCCAGTACTTC; CDR3aa: CASSSGVAFGTQYF
d_gene: NA; v_gene: TRBV27; j_gene: TRBJ2-1; abundance: many; len: 14; CDR3nt: TGTGCCAGCAGTTTATTAGGGGGATACAATGAGCAGTTCTTC; CDR3aa: CASSLLGGYNEQFF
d_gene: NA; v_gene: TRBV28; j_gene: TRBJ2-7; abundance: many; len: 13; CDR3nt: TGTGCCAGCAGTGGGGGTATCTCCTACGAGCAGTACTTC; CDR3aa: CASSGGISYEQYF
d_gene: NA; v_gene: TRBV7-3; j_gene: TRBJ1-2; abundance: NA; len: 13; CDR3nt: TGTGCCGGCAGCTTCGGGGTTGACTATGGCTACACCTTC; CDR3aa: CAGSFGVDYGYTF
d_gene: NA; v_gene: TRBV27; j_gene: TRBJ2-3; abundance: many; len: 13; CDR3nt: TGTGCCAGCAGTTTACGGCCCCCAGATACGCAGTATTTT; CDR3aa: CASSLRPPDTQYF
d_gene: NA; v_gene: TRBV27; j_gene: TRBJ2-1; abundance: many; len: 14; CDR3nt: TGTGCCAGCAGTTTCAGGGGCGCCTACAATGAGCAGTTCTTC; CDR3aa: CASSFRGAYNEQFF
d_gene: NA; v_gene: TRBV11-2; j_gene: TRBJ2-7; abundance: many; len: 18; CDR3nt: TGTGCCAGCAGCTCTCTCCGTGACAATTTGATAGGGTCCTACGAGCAGTACTTC; CDR3aa: CASSSLRDNLIGSYEQYF
d_gene: TRBD2; v_gene: TRBV30; j_gene: TRBJ2-1; abundance: many; len: 12; CDR3nt: TGTGCCCACACTAGCGGGAGCATTGAGCAGTTCTTC; CDR3aa: CAHTSGSIEQFF
d_gene: TRBD1; v_gene: TRBV28; j_gene: TRBJ1-2; abundance: many; len: 13; CDR3nt: TGTGCCAGCAGCGGGACAGGGATACTTGGCTACACCTTC; CDR3aa: CASSGTGILGYTF
d_gene: TRBD2; v_gene: TRBV7-3; j_gene: TRBJ2-1; abundance: NA; len: 13; CDR3nt: TGTGCCAGCAGCTTAACCCCGGACGGGAGGGCCGACTTC; CDR3aa: CASSLTPDGRADF
d_gene: NA; v_gene: TRBV5-1; j_gene: TRBJ2-7; abundance: many; len: 14; CDR3nt: TGCGCCAGCAGCTTGACAGGGATCTCCCACGAGCAGTACTTC; CDR3aa: CASSLTGISHEQYF
d_gene: TRBD1; v_gene: TRBV4-1; j_gene: TRBJ2-7; abundance: many; len: 15; CDR3nt: TGCGCCAGCAGCCAGGTGGGGGACAGGAGCCACGAGCAGTACTTC; CDR3aa: CASSQVGDRSHEQYF
d_gene: NA; v_gene: TRBV27; j_gene: TRBJ1-2; abundance: many; len: 14; CDR3nt: TGTGCCAGCAGTTCAGCAAGGGGCCCATATGGCTACACCTTC; CDR3aa: CASSSARGPYGYTF
d_gene: NA; v_gene: TRBV30; j_gene: TRBJ2-2; abundance: few; len: 14; CDR3nt: TGTGCCTGGAGCCTGGGCCTGAACACCGGGGAGCTGTTTTTT; CDR3aa: CAWSLGLNTGELFF
d_gene: TRBD2; v_gene: TRBV12-3/TRBV12-4; j_gene: TRBJ2-3; abundance: many; len: 20; CDR3nt: TGTGCCAGCAGTTTCCCAAAAGGACTAGCGGGAGGCTCTAGCACAGATACGCAGTATTTT; CDR3aa: CASSFPKGLAGGSSTDTQYF
d_gene: NA; v_gene: TRBV24-1; j_gene: TRBJ2-1; abundance: NA; len: 16; CDR3nt: TGTGCCACCAGTGATCTCCCGGGACGAGGGAACAATGAGCAGTTCTTC; CDR3aa: CATSDLPGRGNNEQFF
d_gene: NA; v_gene: TRBV2; j_gene: TRBJ1-1; abundance: few; len: 16; CDR3nt: TGTGCCAGCAGTGAGTGGGGGTTGTCCGTACTCTCTGAAGCTTTCTTT; CDR3aa: CASSEWGLSVLSEAFF
d_gene: TRBD2; v_gene: TRBV7-6; j_gene: TRBJ2-3; abundance: few; len: 16; CDR3nt: TGTGCCAGCAGCCCTCGACTAGCGGGAGCCACAGATACGCAGTATTTT; CDR3aa: CASSPRLAGATDTQYF
d_gene: NA; v_gene: TRBV5-4; j_gene: TRBJ2-7; abundance: NA; len: 13; CDR3nt: TGTGCCAGCAGCAAGGGGAATGTCGACGAGCAGTACTTC; CDR3aa: CASSKGNVDEQYF